This T cell receptor (beta chain) appears in the sequencing data of a study of control samples from healthy donors and cancer patients (dated by TCRdb to the early 2020s). Concerning this clone: The clone's antigen remains unknown. No qualities accompany the bases; no much larger clone lies one base away.

Library construction relied on the immunoSEQ multiplex PCR assay. TCRdb mirrors the immuneACCESS table, restricted to in-frame sequences. Some clones are absent from its copies; in checked studies, under half trace to an unresolved V gene, and the reason for the others is unknown. The sample has roughly 170,000 clones on record, 94% of them singletons. The ten largest clones capture over 1.3% of the sample. Inclusive of the bounding cysteine and phenylalanine, the CDR3 is 12 residues long. Only CDR3 DNA is held: 36 bases, read in frame from base 1. The V and J ends are trimmed by 5 bases and 6 bases, leaving 8 bases between them.

Rearrangement joined TRBV12-3 or TRBV12-4 to TRBJ2-1; no confident D gene assignment can be made. This TCR derives from a woman between 18 and 29 years old in good health. The sequenced sample was blood. The CDR3: CASSTYANEQFF. The bases are TGTGCCAGCAGTACCTACGCCAATGAGCAGTTCTTC.